Presented here are 15 T cell receptor beta chains from one specimen sequenced in a study of post-analysis software for immune sequencing data. No cognate antigen is known for these TCRs. Study-level findings and limits: TRBV segments more frequent in patients than in controls numbered about 5 and included TRBV5-6, TRBV5-1 and TRBV20-1.

Unique molecular identifiers featured in each of the TCR beta cDNA libraries. TCRdb used MiXCR to reprocess the PCR reads, holding one entry per CDR3 protein. The sample consists of 700,000 to 900,000 distinct CDR3 sequences, 46% of them appearing once. The sample consisted of blood. Receptor source: a girl aged 5-17 years with multiple sclerosis.

V and J are TRBV5-1 and TRBJ2-3; 7 bases are shared with TRBD2. This CDR3 region has 15 residues. V was pared by 0 bases and J by 1 base, with 2 bases of the junction left unmatched. Germline V gene data show CDR1 as SGHRS and CDR2 as YFSETQ. CDR3 nucleotides: TGCGCCAGCAGCTTGGGACTAGCCCGCACAGATACGCAGTATTTT. Translated, it gives CASSLGLARTDTQYF. Combining the CDR3 with reference TRBV5-1 and TRBJ2-3 gives the whole variable domain KAGVTQTPRYLIKTRGQQVTLSCSPISGHRSVSWYQQTPGQGLQFLFEYFSETQRNKGNFPGRFSGRQFSNSRSEMNVSTLELGDSALYLCASSLGLARTDTQYFGPGTRLTVL.

The chain joins TRBV6-1 to TRBJ1-5; 10 bases are a match to TRBD1. V was pared by 2 bases and J by 7 bases, with 8 bases of the junction left unmatched. CDR1 is MNHNS, CDR2 SASEGT, per germline. This CDR3 region has 16 residues. The CDR3 reads CASSETRGQGKQPQHF. In nucleotides, the CDR3 is TGTGCCAGCAGTGAAACGAGGGGACAGGGGAAACAGCCCCAGCATTTT.

The chain couples TRBV7-6 to TRBJ2-5; 7 nucleotides match TRBD2. V shed 1 base and J 4 bases; nucleotides not matched to a gene: 6. This CDR3 has 15 amino acids. The germline V gene encodes CDR1 SGHVS and CDR2 FNYEAQ. CDR3 in amino acids: CASSLVGGPSETQYF. The CDR3 region has the DNA TGTGCCAGCAGCTTAGTGGGAGGGCCTTCAGAGACCCAGTACTTC.

This clonotype has only a few counts. The chain combines TRBV7-9 with TRBJ1-2; a possible D gene is TRBD1 (5 bases). Trimming removed 5 bases from V and 5 bases from J, with 18 bases in between. CDR1 is SEHNR and CDR2 is FQNEAQ in the germline V gene (reference sequence). This CDR3 is built from 15 residues. The DNA for the CDR3 is TGTGCCAGCAGCCTGACAACGACAGTATTTTATGGCTACACCTTC. Its protein product is CASSLTTTVFYGYTF.

This clonotype was observed a single time. The CDR3 sequence is CAGSWGATDEQFF. CDR3 DNA: TGTGCCGGTAGTTGGGGGGCTACAGATGAGCAGTTCTTC. This chain links TRBV2 with TRBJ2-1, with D possibly being TRBD1 or TRBD2 (6 bases each). The CDR3 contains 13 residues. V lost 11 bases and J lost 8, with 19 bases in between. Germline values: CDR1 SNHLY, CDR2 FYNNEI. The full variable domain, in which reference TRBV2 and TRBJ2-1 provide the parts outside the CDR3, is EPEVTQTPSHQVTQMGQEVILRCVPISNHLYFYWYRQILGQKVEFLVSFYNNEISEKSEIFDDQFSVERPDGSNFTLKIRSTKLEDSAMYFCAGSWGATDEQFFGPGTRLTVL.

In this sample, this clonotype turned up a few times. The V gene is TRBV9, the J gene TRBJ2-7; 7 nucleotides match TRBD2. Germline V lookup: CDR1 SGDLS, CDR2 YYNGEE. The CDR3 is 14 residues long. Unmatched junction bases numbered 4, after V lost 0 bases and J lost 4 bases. DNA of the CDR3: TGTGCCAGCAGCGTAGGTGCGCGGGGGTACGAGCAGTACTTC. Its protein is CASSVGARGYEQYF.

The genes are TRBV6-5 and TRBJ2-5, with D tentatively TRBD1 (6 bases). Trimming removed 7 bases at V and 1 base at J, with 19 bases between. The CDR3 loop spans 16 amino acids. In germline, CDR1 is MNHEY, CDR2 SVGAGI. DNA of the CDR3: TGTGCCAGCACCGATACCCCCGGACAGTTCCAAGAGACCCAGTACTTC. It encodes CASTDTPGQFQETQYF.

The chain links TRBV7-9 to TRBJ2-7, with 12 bases identical to TRBD2. The V and J ends lost 0 bases and 6 bases, in that order; junction bases with no gene match: 9. This CDR3 has 17 amino acids. Looked up from germline, CDR1 is SEHNR and CDR2 is FQNEAQ (reference sequence). The CDR3 region is CASSLAGLTSGSGEQYF. The CDR3 region has the DNA TGTGCCAGCAGCTTAGCGGGCCTGACTAGCGGGAGTGGCGAGCAGTACTTC. Full variable domain (rest looked up from reference TRBV7-9 and TRBJ2-7): DTGVSQNPRHKITKRGQNVTFRCDPISEHNRLYWYRQTLGQGPEFLTYFQNEAQLEKSRLLSDRFSAERPKGSFSTLEIQRTEQGDSAMYLCASSLAGLTSGSGEQYFGPGTRLTVT.

V is TRBV7-9 and J is TRBJ1-1, with 9 bases lining up with TRBD1. V gave up 5 bases and J gave up 4 bases; unmatched junction bases: 11. The CDR3 loop spans 16 amino acids. The V gene's germline CDR1 is SEHNR and CDR2 FQNEAQ (reference sequence). Written as DNA, the CDR3 is TGTGCCAGCAGCCCTGATCCGGGACAGGGAGGCACTGAAGCTTTCTTT. Its translation is CASSPDPGQGGTEAFF.

The V call is TRBV20-1, the J call TRBJ1-5; TRBD1 agrees at 8 bases. V lost 4 bases, J lost 5 bases, and 7 bases stayed unmatched. The CDR3 extends over 14 amino acids. Germline loops: CDR1 DFQATT, CDR2 SNEGSKA (reference sequence). The CDR3 spells CSATRTGHDQPQHF. For the CDR3, the DNA is TGCAGTGCTACCCGGACAGGGCACGATCAGCCCCAGCATTTT.

The chain joins TRBV20-1 to TRBJ2-1; 9 nucleotides line up with TRBD2. With V trimmed by 8 bases and J by 8 bases, 10 bases remained unmatched. The CDR3 has 13 residues. Looked up from germline, CDR1 is DFQATT and CDR2 is SNEGSKA (reference sequence). The CDR3 sequence: CSTGTSKVDEQFF. CDR3 nucleotide sequence: TGCAGTACCGGGACTAGCAAAGTCGATGAGCAGTTCTTC.

This chain connects TRBV27 to TRBJ2-7; D tentatively reads TRBD1 or TRBD2 (6 bases each). The V gene lost 2 bases and the J gene lost 6 bases, with 14 bases spanning the gap. This CDR3 has 14 residues. Germline CDR1 is MNHEY and CDR2 is SMNVEV (reference sequence). The CDR3 sequence is CASSLGGPGLEQYF. For the CDR3, the DNA is TGTGCCAGCAGTTTAGGGGGGCCGGGGCTCGAGCAGTACTTC.

This clonotype came up a few times. The V gene is TRBV7-9, the J gene TRBJ2-1; maybe TRBD1 (5 bases). Trimming removed 8 bases from V and 3 bases from J, with 14 bases in between. The CDR3 is 14 residues long. Per the germline V gene, CDR1 is SEHNR and CDR2 is FQNEAQ (reference sequence). In DNA form, the CDR3 reads TGTGCCAGCTCTACCCAGGGCTACTACAATGAGCAGTTCTTC. Translation: CASSTQGYYNEQFF.

This clonotype was seen only a few times. The chain links TRBV24-1 to TRBJ2-3, with TRBD1 matching over 7 bases. CDR1 and CDR2 (germline): KGHDR, SFDVKD. V shed 1 base, J shed 0 bases, and the junction held 15 bases outside the gene matches. There are 20 residues in the CDR3. DNA of the CDR3: TGTGCCACCAGTGATTTTCCGTTCAGCAGGGGGACGACTAGCACAGATACGCAGTATTTT. This codes for CATSDFPFSRGTTSTDTQYF.

There are a few counts of this clonotype. The chain recombines TRBV18 with TRBJ2-5; 7 bases align to TRBD2. The tail of the sequence fits TRBJ2-7 better, so the J call may be wrong. CDR1 is KGHSH, CDR2 LQKENI, per germline. The CDR3 extends over 13 amino acids. This chain's CDR3 is CASSPGGPNEQYF. The CDR3 DNA follows: TGTGCCAGCTCACCGGGAGGGCCCAACGAGCAGTACTTC.